The next 10 T cell receptor beta chains were all read from a single sample in a study of monozygotic twins with inflammatory bowel disease. Using the 5' RACE reads, TCRdb records one entry per CDR3 protein without DNA. The sample holds 140,000 to 150,000 distinct CDR3 sequences. The sample was blood. Receptors were obtained from a human donor with ulcerative colitis or Crohn's disease, or a healthy co-twin of an affected twin (not recorded which).

The chain carries TRBV30 and TRBJ2-7; lacking DNA, the TRBD1 call made by TCRdb goes unchecked. From germline, CDR1 is GTSNPN and CDR2 SVGIG (reference sequence). The CDR3 totals 17 residues. CDR3 region: CAWSVPKKRTGADEQYF.

The chain combines TRBV5-4 with TRBJ2-1; the D gene TCRdb calls, TRBD1, cannot be checked with no DNA. The CDR3 runs 16 residues. Germline V lookup: CDR1 SGHNT, CDR2 YYREEE (reference sequence). The CDR3 here is CASSLGQIYLHNEQFF.

The chain couples TRBV6-1 to TRBJ2-1; TCRdb reports TRBD1, a call that lacks DNA to check it against. The length of the CDR3 is 16 residues. Germline V CDR1 and CDR2: MNHNS, SASEGT. CDR3 sequence: CASSEAIGQGSNEQFF.

The genes are TRBV19 and TRBJ2-3; TCRdb gives TRBD2 as the D gene, but with no DNA this cannot be confirmed. Germline lookup yields CDR1 LNHDA and CDR2 SQIVND (reference sequence). CDR3 length: 15 residues. Here the CDR3 reads CASSIGAGRADTQYF.

The genes are TRBV24-1 and TRBJ2-5; TCRdb lists TRBD1, though no DNA is available to test this call. The CDR3 is 16 residues long. CDR1 and CDR2 from the germline V gene are KGHDR and SFDVKD. The CDR3 sequence is CATSDLGTGELETQYF.

This chain links TRBV24-1 with TRBJ2-7; TCRdb picks TRBD1, but there is no DNA to check that call. Germline CDR1 reads KGHDR; CDR2 reads SFDVKD. The CDR3 has 14 amino acids. This chain's CDR3 is CATSKTGGTYEQYF.

V and J are TRBV2 and TRBJ1-1. Per the germline V gene, CDR1 is SNHLY and CDR2 is FYNNEI. This CDR3 region has 12 residues. CDR3 loop: CASSETADEAFF. Full variable domain (remainder filled in from reference TRBV2 and TRBJ1-1): EPEVTQTPSHQVTQMGQEVILRCVPISNHLYFYWYRQILGQKVEFLVSFYNNEISEKSEIFDDQFSVERPDGSNFTLKIRSTKLEDSAMYFCASSETADEAFFGQGTRLTVV.

The chain is built from TRBV4-3 and TRBJ2-2; TCRdb's D call of TRBD2 is untestable without DNA. CDR3 length: 16 residues. CDR1 and CDR2 (germline): LGHNA, YSLEER. The CDR3 is CASSHSRQTHTGELFF.

The rearrangement joins TRBV10-3 to TRBJ2-7; TCRdb's D gene call, TRBD1, goes unchecked for lack of DNA. The CDR3 covers 14 residues. Germline V gene data show CDR1 as ENHRY and CDR2 as SYGVKD. The CDR3 loop reads CAIRGTGETYEQYF.

The chain links TRBV6-2 or TRBV6-3 to TRBJ1-4; without DNA, the TCRdb call of TRBD1 cannot be checked. From germline, CDR1 is MNHEY and CDR2 SVGEGT. The CDR3 extends over 19 amino acids. The CDR3 sequence: CASSPRTGGVSTTNEKLFF.